The entry that follows covers one TCR beta chain sequence. The data were taken from a study of circulating tumor DNA in untreated peripheral T-cell lymphoma. The protocol was immunoSEQ multiplex PCR, while the TCRdb copy is restricted to in-frame clones and leaves out a portion. The sample has about 5,000 clones, approximately 70% seen once. This CDR3 region has 13 residues. V shed 6 bases and J shed 12 bases, with 18 bases lying between them. The source material was tumor tissue. This sequence was found in a human donor with peripheral T-cell lymphoma. The rearrangement links TRBV23-1 to TRBJ2-1; D is ambiguous. TRBV23-1 is an ORF for which the function is uncertain. Here the CDR3 reads CASSQDRSRWQFF. CDR3 nucleotides: TGCGCCAGCAGCCAAGATAGATCCAGATGGCAGTTCTTC.